The present T cell receptor beta chain was sequenced within a study of cytomegalovirus exposure and HLA in healthy donors. General observations from the study: TCR sequences were mostly rare, though some public TCRs occurred in many donors. Cytomegalovirus status was reportedly diagnosed by the classifier with high specificity and sensitivity. The authors enumerated 164 TCR beta chains as linked to cytomegalovirus.

This clone was detected only a few times. Its matching antigen is unknown. V was shortened by 1 base and J by 3 bases, with 7 bases between the two germline ends. Germline CDR1 reads KGHSH; CDR2 reads LQKENI. This CDR3 has 13 amino acids. Profiling relied on immunoSEQ multiplex PCR, and the TCRdb table lists in-frame clones only, not all of them. Of under 200,000 clones detected, roughly 91% appear once; the ten largest clones hold 9% to 12%. The V call is TRBV18, the J call TRBJ2-7, with D tentatively TRBD2 (5 bases). This sequence was found in a young woman in good health and CMV-seropositive. The sequenced sample was PBMCs. The DNA for the CDR3 is TGTGCCAGCTCACCACTGGGAGACTACGAGCAGTACTTC. Protein product: CASSPLGDYEQYF. Looking up the rest from reference TRBV18 and TRBJ2-7 gives the full variable domain: NAGVMQNPRHLVRRRGQEARLRCSPMKGHSHVYWYRQLPEEGLKFMVYLQKENIIDESGMPKERFSAEFPKEGPSILRIQQVVRGDSAAYFCASSPLGDYEQYFGPGTRLTVT.